Presented here are 29 T cell receptor beta chains from one specimen sequenced in a study of T-cell reconstitution after alpha-beta-depleted transplantation in children. TCRbeta library construction was performed incorporating unique molecular identifiers. TCRdb reprocessed the PCR reads via MiXCR and lists one record per CDR3 protein. This table has 250,000 to 300,000 distinct CDR3 sequences, around 9.1% appearing once. The material sequenced was PBMCs, taken before TCRalphabeta/CD19-depleted stem cell transplant. The receptors shown here come from a boy under two years old with acute myeloid leukemia, due to receive a stem cell transplant.

This rearrangement joins TRBV20-1 to TRBJ2-7, with 8 bases matching TRBD1. The CDR3 runs 14 residues. The germline gives CDR1 DFQATT, CDR2 SNEGSKA (reference sequence). Trimming cost V 3 bases and J 0 bases; bases outside gene matches: 4. CDR3 DNA sequence: TGCAGTGCTAGTGGACAGGGAAGCTCCTACGAGCAGTACTTC. It is translated as CSASGQGSSYEQYF.

The table lists this clonotype with many counts. The chain links TRBV3-1 to TRBJ1-2, with D possibly being TRBD1 (5 bases). Germline CDR1 reads LGHDT; CDR2 reads YNNKEL (reference sequence). Between the trimmed V and J ends, which lost 5 bases and 2 bases, there was a span of 12 bases. This CDR3 region has 14 residues. The CDR3 DNA is TGTGCCAGCAGCTTTGGCAGGGTGAACTATGGCTACACCTTC. Translated, it gives CASSFGRVNYGYTF. Full variable domain (rest looked up from reference TRBV3-1 and TRBJ1-2): DTAVSQTPKYLVTQMGNDKSIKCEQNLGHDTMYWYKQDSKKFLKIMFSYNNKELIINETVPNRFSPKSPDKAHLNLHINSLELGDSAVYFCASSFGRVNYGYTFGSGTRLTVV.

This clonotype was detected ten times or more. V usage is TRBV4-3 and J usage is TRBJ2-1; 8 bases are a match to TRBD1. V was pared by 1 base and J by 8 bases, with 19 bases of the junction left unmatched. From germline, CDR1 is LGHNA and CDR2 YSLEER. CDR3 length equals 19 residues. CDR3 in amino acids: CASSQGLGQGLKRWDEQFF. CDR3 nucleotides: TGCGCCAGCAGCCAAGGGTTAGGACAGGGCCTTAAGCGATGGGATGAGCAGTTCTTC.

This clonotype has a count of ten or more. V gene TRBV24-1 combines with J gene TRBJ2-1, with D possibly being TRBD1 (5 bases). Germline CDR1 KGHDR, CDR2 SFDVKD. This CDR3 has 13 amino acids. Trimming pared 7 bases from V and 5 bases from J, leaving 11 bases between. The DNA for the CDR3 is TGTGCCACCAGAAAAGGACAACACAATGAGCAGTTCTTC. Translated: CATRKGQHNEQFF.

A remark on this clonotype: This may be a read error, as it is one base from a much larger clone. This chain links TRBV28 with TRBJ1-2; D not resolved. CDR3 length equals 11 residues. CDR1 and CDR2 from the germline V gene are MDHEN and SYDVKM. Here the CDR3 reads CTSRQNYGYTF. CDR3 DNA sequence: TGTACCAGCAGACAAAACTATGGCTACACCTTC.

This clonotype was counted a few times. The chain links TRBV5-1 to TRBJ2-3, with TRBD2 matching over 14 bases. Per germline, CDR1 SGHRS and CDR2 YFSETQ. J lost 2 bases, V lost 0 bases, and 2 bases had no gene match. The CDR3 is 17 residues long. CDR3 in amino acids: CASSLGTSGGPTDTQYF. In DNA form, the CDR3 reads TGCGCCAGCAGCTTGGGGACTAGCGGGGGGCCCACAGATACGCAGTATTTT.

In this sample, this clonotype turned up many times. V and J are TRBV29-1 and TRBJ1-2; 9 nucleotides agree with TRBD1. Germline trimming cut 5 bases from V and 11 bases from J; bases unmatched to any gene: 9. The CDR3 runs to 12 residues. Germline assignment: CDR1 SQVTM and CDR2 ANQGSEA. The CDR3 region is CSVLRDREEYTF. The CDR3, as DNA: TGCAGCGTTCTCCGGGACAGGGAAGAATACACCTTC.

This clonotype was counted at least ten times. The V call is TRBV5-1, the J call TRBJ2-3; D may be TRBD2 (6 bases). Germline CDR1 is SGHRS and CDR2 is YFSETQ. The CDR3 has 16 residues. The V and J ends lost 4 bases and 0 bases respectively, with 15 bases between them. CDR3 sequence: CASSLRVAASTDTQYF. The CDR3 DNA reads TGCGCCAGCAGCCTCCGTGTAGCGGCTAGCACAGATACGCAGTATTTT. Using reference TRBV5-1 and TRBJ2-3 for the parts outside the CDR3, the full variable domain is KAGVTQTPRYLIKTRGQQVTLSCSPISGHRSVSWYQQTPGQGLQFLFEYFSETQRNKGNFPGRFSGRQFSNSRSEMNVSTLELGDSALYLCASSLRVAASTDTQYFGPGTRLTVL.

This clonotype appeared many times. The rearrangement links TRBV12-3 or TRBV12-4 to TRBJ2-5, with a weak D call TRBD2 (5 bases). This CDR3 spans 14 amino acids. Trimming removed 2 bases from V and 1 base from J, with 8 bases in between. The CDR3 DNA reads as TGTGCCAGCAGTTTAAGCGGAATCCAAGAGACCCAGTACTTC. Its protein product is CASSLSGIQETQYF.

This clonotype was recorded at least ten times. CDR3 loop: CATSEWAGNQETQYF. The CDR3 bases are TGTGCCACCAGTGAATGGGCGGGAAACCAAGAGACCCAGTACTTC. The chain recombines TRBV24-1 with TRBJ2-5; possibly TRBD2 for D (6 bases). The germline V and J ends were trimmed by 4 bases and 0 bases, with 11 bases remaining between them. Germline CDR1 and CDR2: KGHDR and SFDVKD. This CDR3 is built from 15 residues.

This clonotype was detected many times. CDR3 residues: CSAPMGFGANVLTF. The CDR3 DNA reads as TGCAGTGCTCCGATGGGTTTCGGGGCCAACGTCCTGACTTTC. This sequence joins TRBV20-1 and TRBJ2-6; D is ambiguous. Trimming cost V 5 bases and J 4 bases, with 12 bases left between them. CDR3 length: 14 residues. Germline-derived CDR1 and CDR2 are DFQATT and SNEGSKA (reference sequence).

This clonotype was observed at least ten times. The chain combines TRBV19 with TRBJ1-4, with 8 bases matching TRBD1. This CDR3 has 15 amino acids. Unmatched junction bases numbered 6, after V lost 5 bases and J lost 4 bases. Looked up from germline, CDR1 is LNHDA and CDR2 is SQIVND (reference sequence). The CDR3 DNA reads TGTGCCAGTAGTGTTGGACAGGGTATTAATGAAAAACTGTTTTTT. Encoded protein: CASSVGQGINEKLFF.

This clonotype turned up a few times. V is TRBV11-2 and J is TRBJ1-2; D unresolved. Between the trimmed V and J ends, which lost 3 bases and 1 base, there was a span of 15 bases. Germline V CDR1 and CDR2: SGHAT, FQNNGV. The CDR3 sequence is 16 residues long. Here the CDR3 DNA reads TGTGCCAGCAGCTTTGGTAGGGAAGCGCTTAACTATGGCTACACCTTC. Translating gives CASSFGREALNYGYTF.

This clonotype was counted once. This rearrangement joins TRBV9 to TRBJ2-2; tentative D call: TRBD1 (5 bases). CDR1 and CDR2 (germline): SGDLS, YYNGEE. V lost 2 bases and J lost 0, with 17 bases in between. There are 18 residues in the CDR3. CDR3 coding DNA: TGTGCCAGCAGCGTTGGACAAGGGCTATCTCCGAACACCGGGGAGCTGTTTTTT. It yields the protein CASSVGQGLSPNTGELFF.

There are many counts of this clonotype. The chain combines TRBV5-5 with TRBJ2-1; D call uncertain. This CDR3 spans 16 amino acids. The V end was cut by 0 bases, the J end by 7 bases, with 17 bases between. The germline V gene encodes CDR1 SGHKS and CDR2 YYEKEE (reference sequence). CDR3 amino acids: CASSLGPHSPRNEQFF. DNA of the CDR3: TGTGCCAGCAGCTTGGGACCCCACAGCCCCCGTAATGAGCAGTTCTTC.

This clonotype was detected many times. The rearrangement uses TRBV5-1 and TRBJ2-7, with a possible D match to TRBD1 (5 bases). Per germline, CDR1 SGHRS and CDR2 YFSETQ. The CDR3 consists of 15 residues. Trimming took 4 bases from V and 3 from J, leaving 17 bases between them. The chain's CDR3 is CASSPEGRALYEQYF. CDR3 nucleotide sequence: TGCGCCAGCAGCCCCGAAGGCAGGGCTCTCTACGAGCAGTACTTC.

This clonotype was observed many times. This chain links TRBV10-3 with TRBJ2-5, with D perhaps matching TRBD2 (6 bases). V lost 6 bases and J lost 1, with 6 bases in between. Germline CDR1 reads ENHRY; CDR2 reads SYGVKD. CDR3 length equals 12 residues. This CDR3 reads CAISGSQETQYF. As DNA, the CDR3 is TGTGCCATCAGCGGGAGCCAAGAGACCCAGTACTTC.

This clonotype has more than one count but fewer than ten. V gene TRBV27 combines with J gene TRBJ2-7; D uncertain. Per the germline V gene, CDR1 is MNHEY and CDR2 is SMNVEV (reference sequence). The CDR3 runs 15 residues. Trimming pared 5 bases from V and 1 base from J, leaving 15 bases between. Written as DNA, the CDR3 is TGTGCCAGCAGTGCCACCGAAAACGCTTCCTACGAGCAGTACTTC. It encodes CASSATENASYEQYF.

This rearrangement joins TRBV30 to TRBJ1-6; D is possibly TRBD1 (5 bases). The V and J ends lost 0 bases and 10 bases respectively, with 13 bases between them. The length of the CDR3 is 14 residues. Germline V lookup: CDR1 GTSNPN, CDR2 SVGIG (reference sequence). The CDR3 DNA reads TGTGCCTGGAGTGTGCGCAGGAAGGGGTCACCCCTCCACTTT. Amino acids: CAWSVRRKGSPLHF.

In its sample, this clonotype was seen many times. V is TRBV29-1 and J is TRBJ2-7; D is possibly TRBD1 or TRBD2 (5 bases each). V was shortened by 0 bases and J by 8 bases, with 8 bases between the two germline ends. The CDR3 is 11 residues long. The germline V gene has CDR1 SQVTM and CDR2 ANQGSEA. CDR3 sequence: CSVEEVGQQYF. The CDR3 coding sequence is TGCAGCGTTGAAGAGGTGGGACAGCAGTACTTC.

This clonotype was counted a few times. The rearrangement links TRBV14 to TRBJ1-4; 8 nucleotides line up with TRBD1. The junction had 10 bases not matched to a gene; V was cut back by 1 base and J by 3 bases. The CDR3 length is 18 residues. The germline CDR1 and CDR2 sequences are SGHDN and FVKESK. This CDR3 reads CASSQGLPGQAPNEKLFF. CDR3 DNA sequence: TGTGCCAGCAGCCAAGGTTTACCGGGACAGGCTCCTAATGAAAAACTGTTTTTT. The variable domain in full, completed from reference TRBV14 and TRBJ1-4, reads EAGVTQFPSHSVIEKGQTVTLRCDPISGHDNLYWYRRVMGKEIKFLLHFVKESKQDESGMPNNRFLAERTGGTYSTLKVQPAELEDSGVYFCASSQGLPGQAPNEKLFFGSGTQLSVL.

There are many counts of this clonotype. The rearrangement joins TRBV9 to TRBJ2-2; 9 bases align to TRBD2. The junction had 5 bases not matched to a gene; V was cut back by 7 bases and J by 4 bases. This CDR3 is 14 amino acids long. The V gene's germline CDR1 is SGDLS and CDR2 YYNGEE. The CDR3 DNA is TGTGCCAGCGCTCTAGCGGGGTCCACCGGGGAGCTGTTTTTT. Its translation: CASALAGSTGELFF.

This clonotype was detected many times. The chain is built from TRBV4-2 and TRBJ2-7; D call uncertain. V lost 0 bases to trimming and J lost 0 bases, with 6 bases between them. CDR3 length equals 14 residues. The germline gives CDR1 LGHNA, CDR2 YNFKEQ. The CDR3 DNA follows: TGTGCCAGCAGCCAAGAGGTACGCTCCTACGAGCAGTACTTC. This codes for CASSQEVRSYEQYF.

This clonotype came up a few times. The genes are TRBV12-3 or TRBV12-4 and TRBJ1-5, with D perhaps matching TRBD1 (5 bases). The V and J ends lost 0 bases and 5 bases respectively, with 14 bases between them. The CDR3 is 16 amino acids. In nucleotides, the CDR3 is TGTGCCAGCAGTTTAGCGGGAGGGGAGACGGATCAGCCCCAGCATTTT. The encoded protein is CASSLAGGETDQPQHF.

This clonotype was detected many times. The rearrangement uses TRBV4-2 and TRBJ2-3; the match to TRBD2 covers 11 bases. The CDR3 extends over 17 amino acids. Germline V gives CDR1 LGHNA, CDR2 YNFKEQ. V lost 0 bases, J lost 1 base, and 3 bases stayed unmatched. In DNA, the CDR3 is TGTGCCAGCAGCCAAGAGAGTAGCGGGAGGGGCACAGATACGCAGTATTTT. Amino acids: CASSQESSGRGTDTQYF.

This clonotype has at least ten counts. The chain employs TRBV28 and TRBJ2-1; a weak D match, TRBD2 (5 bases). The CDR3 loop spans 16 amino acids. Germline V lookup: CDR1 MDHEN, CDR2 SYDVKM. The V end was cut by 3 bases, the J end by 4 bases, with 16 bases between. Here the CDR3 reads CASSFSGAAHYNEQFF. In DNA form, the CDR3 reads TGTGCCAGCAGTTTCTCCGGAGCGGCTCATTACAATGAGCAGTTCTTC.

On this clonotype itself: Being one base from a much bigger clone, this may be a read error. This chain links TRBV5-1 with TRBJ2-1; 8 bases align to TRBD2. CDR1 is SGHRS and CDR2 is YFSETQ in the germline V gene. This CDR3 has 17 residues. The CDR3 loop is CASSSGLAQRLRNEQSF. The CDR3 coding sequence is TGCGCCAGCAGCTCAGGACTAGCCCAGCGCCTCAGAAATGAGCAGTCCTTC.

In its sample, this clonotype was seen many times. This chain uses TRBV12-3 or TRBV12-4 with TRBJ2-1, with D possibly being TRBD2 (6 bases). V lost 0 bases and J lost 9, with 18 bases in between. The CDR3 runs to 16 residues. The DNA for the CDR3 is TGTGCCAGCAGTTTAGCGCCTGGCGGGGTGGAAATTGAGCAGTTCTTC. Its translation is CASSLAPGGVEIEQFF.

The gene calls are TRBV29-1 and TRBJ1-5; 10 nucleotides line up with TRBD1. Looked up from germline, CDR1 is SQVTM and CDR2 is ANQGSEA. Trimming removed 7 bases from V and 5 bases from J; junction bases left unmatched: 5. There are 13 residues in the CDR3. CDR3 DNA: TGCAGCGCTGCCGGGACAGGGGATCAGCCCCAGCATTTT. Amino acids: CSAAGTGDQPQHF. The variable domain in full, with the rest retrieved from reference TRBV29-1 and TRBJ1-5, is SAVISQKPSRDICQRGTSLTIQCQVDSQVTMMFWYRQQPGQSLTLIATANQGSEATYESGFVIDKFPISRPNLTFSTLTVSNMSPEDSSIYLCSAAGTGDQPQHFGDGTRLSIL.